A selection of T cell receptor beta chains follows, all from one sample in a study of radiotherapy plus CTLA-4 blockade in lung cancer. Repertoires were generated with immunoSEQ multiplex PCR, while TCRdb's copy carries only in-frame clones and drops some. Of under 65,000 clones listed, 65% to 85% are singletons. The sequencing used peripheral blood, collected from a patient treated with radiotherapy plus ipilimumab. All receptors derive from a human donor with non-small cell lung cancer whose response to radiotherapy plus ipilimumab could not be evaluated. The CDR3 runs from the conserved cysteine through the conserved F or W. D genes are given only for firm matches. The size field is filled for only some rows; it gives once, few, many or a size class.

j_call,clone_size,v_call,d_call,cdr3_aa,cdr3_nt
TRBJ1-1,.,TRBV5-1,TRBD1,CASRETGGSTEAFF,TGCGCCAGCAGGGAGACAGGGGGAAGCACTGAAGCTTTCTTT
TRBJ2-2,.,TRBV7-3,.,CASSLRNTGELFF,TGTGCCAGCAGCTTACGTAACACCGGGGAGCTGTTTTTT
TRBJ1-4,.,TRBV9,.,CASSPGEIATNEKLFF,TGTGCCAGCAGCCCAGGGGAAATAGCAACTAATGAAAAACTGTTTTTT
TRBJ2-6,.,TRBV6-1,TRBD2,CASNRDYSGANVLTF,TGTGCCAGCAACCGGGACTACTCTGGGGCCAACGTCCTGACTTTC
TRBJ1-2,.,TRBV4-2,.,CASKGGGDYGYTF,TGTGCCAGCAAAGGTGGAGGCGACTATGGCTACACCTTC
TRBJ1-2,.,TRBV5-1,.,CASSSMGQGYGYTF,TGCGCCAGCAGCTCAATGGGGCAGGGCTATGGCTACACCTTC
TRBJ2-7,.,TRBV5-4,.,CASSPRDSTYEQYF,TGTGCCAGCAGCCCCCGGGATTCCACCTACGAGCAGTACTTC
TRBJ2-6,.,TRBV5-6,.,CASSLAEGRGGSGANVLTF,TGTGCCAGCAGCTTGGCGGAGGGTAGGGGGGGGAGTGGGGCCAACGTCCTGACTTTC
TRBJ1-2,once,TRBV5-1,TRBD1,CASSSAPNTGGSYGYTF,TGCGCCAGCAGCTCAGCACCGAATACAGGGGGTTCCTATGGCTACACCTTC
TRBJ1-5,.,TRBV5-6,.,CASSSTNPDFNQPQHF,TGTGCCAGCAGCTCTACCAACCCCGATTTCAATCAGCCCCAGCATTTT
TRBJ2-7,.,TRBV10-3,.,CAISRTDSYEQYF,TGTGCCATCAGTAGGACAGATTCCTACGAGCAGTACTTC
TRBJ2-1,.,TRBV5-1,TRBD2,CASRSGGAVGNEQFF,TGCGCCAGCCGTTCCGGGGGGGCCGTGGGGAATGAGCAGTTCTTC
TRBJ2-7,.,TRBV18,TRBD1,CASSPLGQGSPYEQYF,TGTGCCAGCTCACCACTTGGACAGGGGAGCCCCTACGAGCAGTACTTC
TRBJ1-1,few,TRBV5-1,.,CASSLEAGDEAFF,TGCGCCAGCAGCTTGGAGGCCGGGGATGAAGCTTTCTTT
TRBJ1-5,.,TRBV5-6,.,CASSLSRSPYQPQHF,TGTGCCAGCAGTTTGAGTAGAAGTCCCTATCAGCCCCAGCATTTT
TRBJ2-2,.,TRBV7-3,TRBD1,CASSPSGTGTTGELFF,TGTGCCAGCAGCCCATCCGGGACAGGGACCACCGGGGAGCTGTTTTTT
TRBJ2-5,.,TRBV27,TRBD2,CASSTRTSGRGQETQYF,TGTGCCAGCAGTACGAGGACTAGCGGGAGGGGTCAAGAGACCCAGTACTTC
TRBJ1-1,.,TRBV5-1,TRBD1,CASSLQGRGNTEAFF,TGCGCCAGCAGCTTACAGGGGCGAGGGAACACTGAAGCTTTCTTT
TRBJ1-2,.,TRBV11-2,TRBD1,CASSNGQGGYGYTF,TGTGCCAGCAGCAATGGACAGGGAGGGTATGGCTACACCTTC
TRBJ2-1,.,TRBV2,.,CASSERGEQFF,TGTGCCAGCAGTGAGAGAGGTGAGCAGTTCTTC
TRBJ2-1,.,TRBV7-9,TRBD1,CASTRGTGDDNEQFF,TGTGCCAGCACCCGCGGGACAGGGGACGACAATGAGCAGTTCTTC
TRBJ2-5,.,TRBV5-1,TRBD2,CASSVLLAGAQETQYF,TGCGCCAGCAGCGTACTACTAGCGGGGGCACAAGAGACCCAGTACTTC
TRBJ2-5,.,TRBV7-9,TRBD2,CASSGRLAGDEETQYF,TGTGCCAGCAGCGGTCGACTAGCGGGGGACGAAGAGACCCAGTACTTC
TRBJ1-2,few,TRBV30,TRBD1,CAWGRDRPYGYTF,TGTGCCTGGGGGAGGGACAGGCCCTATGGCTACACCTTC
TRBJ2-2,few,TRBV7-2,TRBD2,CASSLSRLAGTGELFF,TGTGCCAGCAGCTTATCGCGACTAGCGGGCACCGGGGAGCTGTTTTTT
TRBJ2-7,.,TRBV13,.,CASSPPEGYEQYF,TGTGCCAGCAGCCCCCCCGAGGGCTACGAGCAGTACTTC
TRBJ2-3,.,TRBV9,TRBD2,CASRPVAGPTDTQYF,TGTGCCAGCCGCCCGGTAGCGGGTCCCACAGATACGCAGTATTTT
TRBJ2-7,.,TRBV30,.,CAWSVGGAAYEQYF,TGTGCCTGGAGTGTAGGTGGAGCGGCCTACGAGCAGTACTTC
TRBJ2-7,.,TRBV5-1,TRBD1,CASSRDRGDEQYF,TGCGCCAGCAGCCGGGACAGGGGAGACGAGCAGTACTTC
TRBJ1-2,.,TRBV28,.,CATSIVTAFYGYTF,TGTGCCACCTCTATTGTGACAGCTTTCTATGGCTACACCTTC
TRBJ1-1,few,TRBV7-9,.,CASSTRVNTEAFF,TGTGCCAGCAGCACCAGGGTGAACACTGAAGCTTTCTTT
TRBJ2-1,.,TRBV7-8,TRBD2,CASMPRGASGRAWNEQFF,TGTGCCAGCATGCCACGCGGGGCTAGCGGACGGGCTTGGAATGAGCAGTTCTTC
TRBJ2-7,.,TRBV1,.,CTSSQDVLAGSHEQYF,TGCACCAGCAGCCAAGATGTACTAGCGGGATCCCACGAGCAGTACTTC
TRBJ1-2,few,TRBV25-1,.,CASSNLGGYTF,TGTGCCAGCAGTAACCTCGGGGGCTACACCTTC
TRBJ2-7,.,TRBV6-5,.,CASSPRGSSYEQYF,TGTGCCAGCAGTCCCCGTGGGAGCAGCTACGAGCAGTACTTC
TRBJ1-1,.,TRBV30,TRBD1,CAGWRGRADSQAFF,TGTGCCGGGTGGAGGGGGCGGGCGGACTCTCAAGCTTTCTTT
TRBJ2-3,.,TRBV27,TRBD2,CASRIRRLAGGSTDTQYF,TGTGCCAGCAGGATAAGGAGGCTAGCGGGGGGCAGCACAGATACGCAGTATTTT
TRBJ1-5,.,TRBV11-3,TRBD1,CASSPPRQGRGSNQPQHF,TGTGCCAGCAGCCCACCTCGACAGGGCCGGGGTAGCAATCAGCCCCAGCATTTT
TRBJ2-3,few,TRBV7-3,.,CASSLARGDTQYF,TGTGCCAGCAGCTTAGCCAGGGGAGATACGCAGTATTTT
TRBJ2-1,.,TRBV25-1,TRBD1,CASSGTGAPRGQFF,TGTGCCAGCAGTGGGACAGGGGCCCCCCGAGGGCAGTTCTTC
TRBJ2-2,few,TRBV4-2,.,CASSQVGFEVAVSNTGELFF,TGTGCCAGCAGCCAAGTCGGGTTTGAGGTGGCGGTATCGAACACCGGGGAGCTGTTTTTT
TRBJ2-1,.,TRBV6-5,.,CASGLDSYNEQFF,TGTGCCAGCGGGCTGGACTCCTACAATGAGCAGTTCTTC
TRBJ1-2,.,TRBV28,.,CASSQTLVVGYTF,TGTGCCAGCAGCCAGACTTTAGTGGTAGGCTACACCTTC
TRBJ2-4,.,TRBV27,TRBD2,CASKGLAGQAKNIQYF,TGTGCCAGCAAAGGACTAGCGGGGCAAGCCAAAAACATTCAGTACTTC
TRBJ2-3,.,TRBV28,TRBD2,CASSSSSGSGADTQYF,TGTGCCAGCAGTAGCTCTAGCGGGAGTGGAGCAGATACGCAGTATTTT
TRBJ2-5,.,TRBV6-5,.,CASSLYPGNQETQYF,TGTGCCAGCAGCCTTTACCCCGGGAACCAAGAGACCCAGTACTTC
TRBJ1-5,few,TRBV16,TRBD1,CASSQSWTGVGQPQHF,TGTGCCAGCAGCCAATCGTGGACAGGGGTAGGTCAGCCCCAGCATTTT
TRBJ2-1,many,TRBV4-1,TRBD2,CASSQAGTSGGARQFF,TGCGCCAGCAGCCAGGCCGGGACTAGCGGGGGGGCGCGGCAGTTCTTC
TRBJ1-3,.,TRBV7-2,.,CASSFRGLGQNTIYF,TGTGCCAGCAGCTTTAGAGGTCTGGGGCAAAACACCATATATTTT
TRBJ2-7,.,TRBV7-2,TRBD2,CASSLDGTRTYEQYF,TGTGCCAGCAGCTTAGACGGGACTAGGACGTACGAGCAGTACTTC
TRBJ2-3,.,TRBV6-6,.,CASSTPTRGAGDTQYF,TGTGCCAGCAGTACCCCGACGAGGGGAGCGGGAGATACGCAGTATTTT
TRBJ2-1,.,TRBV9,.,CASSAQGSGLADNEQFF,TGTGCCAGCAGCGCCCAAGGTTCGGGACTGGCTGACAATGAGCAGTTCTTC
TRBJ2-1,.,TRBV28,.,CASSFGLHNEQFF,TGTGCCAGCAGTTTTGGACTTCACAATGAGCAGTTCTTC
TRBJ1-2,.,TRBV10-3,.,CAISESTAGYTF,TGTGCCATCAGTGAGTCGACAGCTGGCTACACCTTC
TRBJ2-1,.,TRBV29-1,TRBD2,CSVVKERERYNEQFF,TGCAGCGTTGTCAAAGAGCGGGAGAGGTACAATGAGCAGTTCTTC
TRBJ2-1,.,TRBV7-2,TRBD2,CASSPSGGAYNEQFF,TGTGCCAGCAGTCCTAGCGGGGGGGCCTACAATGAGCAGTTCTTC
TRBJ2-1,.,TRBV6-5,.,CASSYGGFISYNEQFF,TGTGCCAGCAGTTACGGCGGATTTATCTCCTACAATGAGCAGTTCTTC
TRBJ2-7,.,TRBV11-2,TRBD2,CASRRLAGRYEQYF,TGTGCCAGCAGGCGACTAGCGGGAAGGTACGAGCAGTACTTC
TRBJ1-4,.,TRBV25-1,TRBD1,CASNRQGEKLFF,TGTGCCAGCAATCGACAGGGGGAAAAACTGTTTTTT
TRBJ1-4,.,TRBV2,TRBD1,CASSDRVPEKLFF,TGTGCCAGCTCTGACAGGGTACCCGAAAAACTGTTTTTT